This TCR beta chain appears in the sequencing data of a study of response to subunit inactivated influenza vaccine. Study outcomes and limitations: It was suggested by the authors that few new T cells are recruited by each seasonal influenza vaccination.

A word on this clonotype: Its matching antigen is unknown.

TCRdb used MiXCR to reprocess the RT-PCR reads, holding one entry per CDR3 protein. The table records about 780,000 distinct CDR3 sequences, approximately 17% of them present only once. The CDR3 has 16 residues. V was clipped by 7 bases and J by 2 bases, with 18 bases between them. This chain connects TRBV12-3 or TRBV12-4 to TRBJ2-1; TRBD1 or TRBD2 may be the D gene (5 bases each). The sample in question was PBMCs from blood, obtained about 5 days after vaccination. The origin of this receptor is a man in his fifties or sixties who received an inactivated influenza vaccine. The CDR3 loop reads CASTPSLGDPYNEQFF. The CDR3 nucleotides are TGTGCCAGCACTCCTAGTTTAGGGGACCCCTACAATGAGCAGTTCTTC.